One T cell receptor (beta chain) is described in this entry. In this sample, this clonotype turned up many times. The antigen it recognizes is unknown. No clone much larger than this one lies a single base away; base qualities are absent. cDNA was synthesized by template-switch 5'RACE using a primer with a 10-nucleotide random unique molecular identifier that tagged each TCR transcript. Every sequencing run covered 15-18 subjects and yielded more than 180 million TCR-beta sequences. The RNeasy kit was used to extract total RNA. TCR-beta VDJ regions were amplified with primers for the TCR constant region and the 5'RACE anchor, using the KAPA Real-time Library Amplification kit. Sample indexes and Illumina adaptors were added in a first PCR, after which library yield was increased in a second PCR. After purification with Ampure beads, the TCR product of roughly 650 bp was size-selected on a 2% E-gel SizeSelection system. Library quality was checked on a Bioanalyzer, concentration was measured with Qubit, and libraries were quantified with the Kapa Library Quantification kit before pooling. Paired-end 2 x 150 bp sequencing of the libraries was performed on an Illumina HiSeq 2500. To increase sequence diversity, about 23-32% phiX was spiked into each library pool. The authors processed their data as follows. Quality-filtered reads were processed with the UMI-based MiGEC pipeline, and over 90% of raw TCR sequences were removed by the MiGEC pipeline during error correction. VDJ genes were aligned to IMGT germline references, and each clonotype was defined by a unique CDR3 amino acid sequence together with V-J genes. Clonal expansion, Shannon diversity and CDR3 relatedness were evaluated with VDJtools (CalcPairwiseDistances, ClusterSamples), while phylogenetic trees were built in CLCbio workbench. Using coefficient-of-variation modelling across technical triplicates, the study counted a clone as expanded if it had at least 8 unique UMIs. In-frame beta chains were kept once TCRdb had trimmed the public reads at Q25 with fastp and called clones with MiXCR. Under each unique CDR3 protein, matching rows form one entry showing the most common genes and DNA. The V and J calls were determined by TCRdb, not by the authors. Recorded for this sample are approximately 30,000 distinct CDR3 sequences; roughly 15% of them occurred a single time. About 5.7% of the sample is held by the ten biggest clonotypes.

The data were obtained in a study of neurological immune-mediated disorders (dated by TCRdb to between 2017 and 2020). Concerning the study at large: Peripheral blood TCR-beta repertoires from HTLV-I-associated myelopathy (HAM/TSP) patients, multiple sclerosis patients and healthy controls were compared by UMI-based sequencing. Technical triplicate libraries were sequenced to precisely calculate the variability in frequency of each individual clone. Longitudinal samples, technical triplicates and paired sorted CD4+ and CD8+ T-cell subsets, alongside PBMC samples, were included among the 90 to 130 TCR-beta libraries. The cohort comprised 68 subjects: 15 or so HAM/TSP patients, 35 or so multiple sclerosis patients and around 20 healthy controls.

Points the paper makes about the study in general: Expanded clones from different subjects shared no identical CDR3 amino acid sequences, which suggests that TCR-beta repertoires were private in all groups. The highest TCR clonal expansion was observed in HAM/TSP patients, whereas the lowest was observed in MS patients, even when compared with healthy controls.

V is clipped by 1 base and J by 1 base, and the sequence between their germline boundaries is 8 bases long. The CDR3 goes from the cysteine to the phenylalanine over 15 residues. CDR3 DNA is the only sequence kept; it has 45 bases, read in frame from the first base. The germline V gene gives CDR1 as MGHRA and CDR2 as YSYEKL. Taken with the paper, the label for time point translates to: technical triplicate 2. Sorted-subset TCR libraries were prepared from some 940,000 sorted CD4+ or CD8+ T cells. PBMCs were separated from peripheral blood using Ficoll-Hypaque density gradient centrifugation and then cryopreserved in liquid nitrogen. Paired sorted CD4+ and CD8+ subsets came from healthy controls, HAM/TSP patients and MS patients.

Sequenced material: CD4+ T cells from blood. Rearrangement joined TRBV4-1 to TRBJ1-5; TRBD1 is possibly the D segment (5 matching bases). The receptor was derived from a female donor with HTLV-1-associated myelopathy (HAM/TSP). The nucleotides are TGCGCCAGCAGCCAAGCTTGGGGGAGCAATCAGCCCCAGCATTTT. It specifies CASSQAWGSNQPQHF.